This T cell receptor beta chain was sequenced for a study of shared clonotypes between healthy human individuals. Cells designated naive CD8 were CD45RO-negative and were positively selected for CCR7, with terminally differentiated effector memory CD45RA+ cells excluded. To note about this clone: What it binds is not known.

CDR3 length: 16 amino acids. Trimming cost V 0 bases and J 4 bases; bases outside gene matches: 8. From germline, CDR1 is SGHDN and CDR2 FVKESK. Study-wide points: Shared clonotypes: approximately 5% naive CD4, about 3.5% naive CD8, about 2.5% memory CD4, 0.4% memory CD8. Unshared clonotypes carried lower generation probabilities than those common to all four donors.

Per sorted-subset replicate PCR, input was approximately 180 ng DNA, representing tens of thousands of T cell genomes. The assay was immunoSEQ multiplex PCR, and TCRdb's table has in-frame clones only and misses some. The repertoire includes approximately 810,000 clones, 80% to 95% of them detected once, and less than 25% sits in the top ten. The sequence derives from a man aged 30 to 45 in good health. The specimen sequenced was naive CD8+ T cells sorted from blood. The J gene is TRBJ2-7, the V gene TRBV14; 8 nucleotides agree with TRBD1. The CDR3, as DNA: TGTGCCAGCAGCCAAGAATTGAGGGACAGGAGATACGAGCAGTACTTC. Its protein product is CASSQELRDRRYEQYF. Together with reference TRBV14 and TRBJ2-7, the CDR3 gives the full variable domain: EAGVTQFPSHSVIEKGQTVTLRCDPISGHDNLYWYRRVMGKEIKFLLHFVKESKQDESGMPNNRFLAERTGGTYSTLKVQPAELEDSGVYFCASSQELRDRRYEQYFGPGTRLTVT.